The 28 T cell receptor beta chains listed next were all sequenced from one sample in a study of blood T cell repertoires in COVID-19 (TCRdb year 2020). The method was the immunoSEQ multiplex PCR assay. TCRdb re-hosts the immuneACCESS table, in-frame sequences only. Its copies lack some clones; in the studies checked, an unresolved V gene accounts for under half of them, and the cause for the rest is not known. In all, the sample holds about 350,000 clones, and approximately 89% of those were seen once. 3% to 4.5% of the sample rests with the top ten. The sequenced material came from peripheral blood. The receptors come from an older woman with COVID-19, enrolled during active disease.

CDR3 loop: CASSQLGWSTDTQYF. CDR3 DNA: TGTGCCAGCAGCCAACTAGGGTGGAGCACAGATACGCAGTATTTT. V usage is TRBV7-2 and J usage is TRBJ2-3, with D possibly being TRBD2 (5 bases). The CDR3 loop spans 15 amino acids. Germline V gene lookup returns CDR1 SGHTA and CDR2 FQGNSA. Between the trimmed V and J ends, which lost 5 bases and 0 bases, there was a span of 12 bases.

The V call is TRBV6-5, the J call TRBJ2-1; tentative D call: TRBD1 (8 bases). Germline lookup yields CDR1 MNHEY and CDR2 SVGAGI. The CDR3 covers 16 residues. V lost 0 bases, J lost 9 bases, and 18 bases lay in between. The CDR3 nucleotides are TGTGCCAGCAGTTACTCCCTAAACAGGGGGGGCGGTGAGCAGTTCTTC. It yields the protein CASSYSLNRGGGEQFF.

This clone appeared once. This CDR3 is CASSPTGGQRTEAFF. The CDR3 bases are TGTGCCAGCAGCCCAACCGGAGGACAGCGGACTGAAGCTTTCTTT. The chain links TRBV21-1 to TRBJ1-1; whether TRBD1, the table's D call, matches the DNA was not checked. TRBV21-1 is a known pseudogene. This CDR3 has 15 residues.

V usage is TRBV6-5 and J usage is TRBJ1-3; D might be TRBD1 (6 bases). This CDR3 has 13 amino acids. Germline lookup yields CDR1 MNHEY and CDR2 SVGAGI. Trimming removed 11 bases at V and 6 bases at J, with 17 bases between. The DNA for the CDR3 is TGTGCCTCCCGGCTAGGGGGAGAAAACACCATATATTTT. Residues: CASRLGGENTIYF.

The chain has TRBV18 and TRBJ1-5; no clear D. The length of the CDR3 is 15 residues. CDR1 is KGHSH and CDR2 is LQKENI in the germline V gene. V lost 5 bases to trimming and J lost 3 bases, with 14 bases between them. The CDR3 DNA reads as TGTGCCAGCTCAATGCACCCGGGAGTCAATCAGCCCCAGCATTTT. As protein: CASSMHPGVNQPQHF.

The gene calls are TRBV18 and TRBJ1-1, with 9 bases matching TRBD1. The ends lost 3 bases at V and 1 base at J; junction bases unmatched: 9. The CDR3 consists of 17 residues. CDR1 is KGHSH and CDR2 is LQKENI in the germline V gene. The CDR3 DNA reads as TGTGCCAGCTCACCCCCGAACAGGGGGCGCCGGAACACTGAAGCTTTCTTT. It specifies CASSPPNRGRRNTEAFF.

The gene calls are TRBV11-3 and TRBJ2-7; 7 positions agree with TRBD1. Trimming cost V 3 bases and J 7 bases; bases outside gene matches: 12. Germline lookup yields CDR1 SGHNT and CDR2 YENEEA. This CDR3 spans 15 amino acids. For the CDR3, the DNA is TGTGCCAGCAGCTTTACCGAGGACAGGTCGGGGGAGCAGTACTTC. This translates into CASSFTEDRSGEQYF.

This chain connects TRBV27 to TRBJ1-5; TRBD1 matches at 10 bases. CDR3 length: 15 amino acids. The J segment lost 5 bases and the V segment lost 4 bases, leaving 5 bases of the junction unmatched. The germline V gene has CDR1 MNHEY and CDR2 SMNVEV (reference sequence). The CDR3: CASSSPGTGDQPQHF. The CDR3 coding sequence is TGTGCCAGCAGTTCTCCCGGGACAGGGGATCAGCCCCAGCATTTT.

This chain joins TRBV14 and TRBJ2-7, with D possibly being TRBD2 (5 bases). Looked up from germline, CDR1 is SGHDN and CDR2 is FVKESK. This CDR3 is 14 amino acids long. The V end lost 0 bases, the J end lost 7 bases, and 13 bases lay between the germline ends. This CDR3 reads CASSQDRSGGEQYF. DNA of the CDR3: TGTGCCAGCAGCCAAGATAGATCCGGCGGGGAGCAGTACTTC. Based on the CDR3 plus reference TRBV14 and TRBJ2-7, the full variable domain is EAGVTQFPSHSVIEKGQTVTLRCDPISGHDNLYWYRRVMGKEIKFLLHFVKESKQDESGMPNNRFLAERTGGTYSTLKVQPAELEDSGVYFCASSQDRSGGEQYFGPGTRLTVT.

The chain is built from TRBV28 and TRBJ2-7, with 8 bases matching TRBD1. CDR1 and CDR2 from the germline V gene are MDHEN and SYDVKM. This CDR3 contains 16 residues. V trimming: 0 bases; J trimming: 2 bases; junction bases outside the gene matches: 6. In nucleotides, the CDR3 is TGTGCCAGCAGTTTATGGGGCAGGGGGCCAACCTACGAGCAGTACTTC. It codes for CASSLWGRGPTYEQYF.

CDR3 loop: CASRTTGAGTDTQYF. The CDR3 coding sequence is TGTGCCAGCAGGACTACAGGGGCGGGCACAGATACGCAGTATTTT. The J gene is TRBJ2-3, the V gene TRBV27; the match to TRBD1 covers 7 bases. The germline gives CDR1 MNHEY, CDR2 SMNVEV (reference sequence). This CDR3 is 15 amino acids long. With V trimmed by 6 bases and J by 1 base, 7 bases remained unmatched.

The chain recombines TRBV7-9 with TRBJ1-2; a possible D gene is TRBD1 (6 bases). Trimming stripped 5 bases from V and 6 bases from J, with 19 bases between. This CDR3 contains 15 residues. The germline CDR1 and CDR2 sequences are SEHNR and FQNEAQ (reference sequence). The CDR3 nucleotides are TGTGCCAGCAGCCATCCGCCCCGGACAGACCATGGCTACACCTTC. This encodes CASSHPPRTDHGYTF.

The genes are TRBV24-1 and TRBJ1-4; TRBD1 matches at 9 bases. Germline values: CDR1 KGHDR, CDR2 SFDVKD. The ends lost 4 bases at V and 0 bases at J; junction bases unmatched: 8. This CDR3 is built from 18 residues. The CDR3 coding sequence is TGTGCCACCAGTGACCAGGGACAGGGAGGCGCAACTAATGAAAAACTGTTTTTT. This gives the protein CATSDQGQGGATNEKLFF.

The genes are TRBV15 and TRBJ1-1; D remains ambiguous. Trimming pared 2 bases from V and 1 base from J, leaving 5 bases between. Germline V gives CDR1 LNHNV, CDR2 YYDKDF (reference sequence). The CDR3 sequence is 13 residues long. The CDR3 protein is CATSRSSNTEAFF. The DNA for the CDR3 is TGTGCCACCAGCAGATCCTCGAACACTGAAGCTTTCTTT.

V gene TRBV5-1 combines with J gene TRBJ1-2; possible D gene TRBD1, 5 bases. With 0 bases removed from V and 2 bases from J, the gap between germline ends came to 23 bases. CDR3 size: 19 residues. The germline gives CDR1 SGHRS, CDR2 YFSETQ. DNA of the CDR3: TGCGCCAGCAGCTTGGAAGGGCCGGGACTCCTTTCGGAAAACTATGGCTACACCTTC. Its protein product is CASSLEGPGLLSENYGYTF.

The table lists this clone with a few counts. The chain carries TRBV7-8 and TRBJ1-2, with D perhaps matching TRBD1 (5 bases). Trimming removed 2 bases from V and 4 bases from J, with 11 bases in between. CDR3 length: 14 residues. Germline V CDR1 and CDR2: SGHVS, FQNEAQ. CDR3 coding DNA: TGTGCCAGCAGCTTACAGGCAGGGCCCTATGGCTACACCTTC. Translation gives CASSLQAGPYGYTF.

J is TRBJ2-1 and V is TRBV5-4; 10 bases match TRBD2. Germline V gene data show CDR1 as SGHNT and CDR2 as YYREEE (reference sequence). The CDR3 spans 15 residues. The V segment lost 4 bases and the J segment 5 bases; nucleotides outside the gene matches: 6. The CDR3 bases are TGTGCCAGCAGCGCTAGCGGGGGAATAAACAATGAGCAGTTCTTC. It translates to CASSASGGINNEQFF.

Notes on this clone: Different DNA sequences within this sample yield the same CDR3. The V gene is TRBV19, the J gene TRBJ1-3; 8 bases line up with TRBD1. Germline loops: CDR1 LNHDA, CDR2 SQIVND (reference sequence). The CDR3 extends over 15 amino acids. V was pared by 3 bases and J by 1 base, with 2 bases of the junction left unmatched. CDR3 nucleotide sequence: TGTGCCAGTAGTATCCAGGGGGCTTCTGGAAACACCATATATTTT. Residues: CASSIQGASGNTIYF.

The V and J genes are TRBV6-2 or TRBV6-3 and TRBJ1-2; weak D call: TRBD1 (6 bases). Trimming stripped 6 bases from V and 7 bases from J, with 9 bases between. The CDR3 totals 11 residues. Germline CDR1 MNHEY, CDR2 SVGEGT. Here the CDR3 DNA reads TGTGCCAGCAGCCTAGGGGGTGGCTACACCTTC. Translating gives CASSLGGGYTF.

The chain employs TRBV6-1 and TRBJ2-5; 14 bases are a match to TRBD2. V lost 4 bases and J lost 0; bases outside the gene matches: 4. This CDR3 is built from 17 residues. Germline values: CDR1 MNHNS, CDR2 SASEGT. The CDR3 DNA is TGTGCCAGCAGTGGAGGGACTAGCGGGGGCTACCAAGAGACCCAGTACTTC. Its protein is CASSGGTSGGYQETQYF.

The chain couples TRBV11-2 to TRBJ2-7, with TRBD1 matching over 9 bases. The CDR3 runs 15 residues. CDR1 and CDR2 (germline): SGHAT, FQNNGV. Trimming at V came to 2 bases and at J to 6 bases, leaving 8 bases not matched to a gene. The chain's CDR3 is CASSLSGTGTFEQYF. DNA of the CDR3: TGTGCCAGCAGCTTATCTGGGACAGGGACGTTCGAGCAGTACTTC.

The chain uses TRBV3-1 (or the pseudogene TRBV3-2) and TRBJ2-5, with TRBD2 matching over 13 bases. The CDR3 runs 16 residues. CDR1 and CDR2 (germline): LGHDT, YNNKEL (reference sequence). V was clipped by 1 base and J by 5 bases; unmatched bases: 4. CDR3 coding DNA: TGTGCCAGCAGCCAAGGACTAGCGGGGGGAGGTGAGACCCAGTACTTC. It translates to CASSQGLAGGGETQYF.

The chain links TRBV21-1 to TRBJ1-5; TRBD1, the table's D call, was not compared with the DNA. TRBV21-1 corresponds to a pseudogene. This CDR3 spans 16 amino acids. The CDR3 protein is CASSSEDRVCNQPQHF. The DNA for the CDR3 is TGTGCCAGCAGCTCAGAGGACAGGGTATGTAATCAGCCCCAGCATTTT.

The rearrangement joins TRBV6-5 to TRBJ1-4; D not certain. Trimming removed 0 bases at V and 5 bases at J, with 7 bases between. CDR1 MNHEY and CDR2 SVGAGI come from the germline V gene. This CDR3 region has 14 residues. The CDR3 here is CASSYSIQNEKLFF. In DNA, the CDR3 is TGTGCCAGCAGTTACTCGATCCAGAATGAAAAACTGTTTTTT.

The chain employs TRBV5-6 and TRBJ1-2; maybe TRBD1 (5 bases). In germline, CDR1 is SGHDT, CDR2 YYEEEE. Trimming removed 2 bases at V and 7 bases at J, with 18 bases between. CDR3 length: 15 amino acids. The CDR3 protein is CASSFGGLHTGGYTF. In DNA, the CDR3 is TGTGCCAGCAGCTTCGGGGGACTCCACACAGGTGGCTACACCTTC.

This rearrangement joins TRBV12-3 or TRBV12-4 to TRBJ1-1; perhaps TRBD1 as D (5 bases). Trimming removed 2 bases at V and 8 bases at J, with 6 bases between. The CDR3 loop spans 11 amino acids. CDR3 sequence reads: CASSLRTEAFF. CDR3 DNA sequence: TGTGCCAGCAGTTTAAGGACAGAAGCTTTCTTT.

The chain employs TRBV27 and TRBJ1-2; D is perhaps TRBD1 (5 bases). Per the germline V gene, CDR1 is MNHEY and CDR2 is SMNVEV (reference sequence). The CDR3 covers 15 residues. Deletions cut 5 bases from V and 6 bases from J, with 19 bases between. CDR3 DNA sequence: TGTGCCAGCAGTGTGCTCGGGCAGGGAATGGATGGCTACACCTTC. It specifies CASSVLGQGMDGYTF.

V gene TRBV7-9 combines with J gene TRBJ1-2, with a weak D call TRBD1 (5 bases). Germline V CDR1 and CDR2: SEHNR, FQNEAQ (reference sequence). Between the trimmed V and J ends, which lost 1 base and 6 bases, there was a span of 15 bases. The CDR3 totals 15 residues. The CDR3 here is CASSLDRGIGNGYTF. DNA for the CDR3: TGTGCCAGCAGCTTAGATCGGGGGATCGGAAATGGCTACACCTTC. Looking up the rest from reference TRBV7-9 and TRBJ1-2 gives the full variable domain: DTGVSQNPRHKITKRGQNVTFRCDPISEHNRLYWYRQTLGQGPEFLTYFQNEAQLEKSRLLSDRFSAERPKGSFSTLEIQRTEQGDSAMYLCASSLDRGIGNGYTFGSGTRLTVV.